The 25 T cell receptor beta chains below all came from one sample that was sequenced in a study of cytotoxic CD8 clonotypes in ibrutinib-treated CLL. Method: immunoSEQ multiplex PCR; TCRdb's copy keeps in-frame clones and lacks some. This sample has about 7,600 clones; roughly 84% occur once, and the top ten carry roughly 3.8%. The source material was PBMCs, sampled before ibrutinib treatment. The receptor set was obtained from a human donor with chronic lymphocytic leukemia.

The CDR3 sequence is CASSLVGVDQPQHF. The CDR3 DNA sequence: TGTGCCAGCAGCTTAGTTGGGGTGGATCAGCCCCAGCATTTT. The chain combines TRBV7-2 with TRBJ1-5; D not resolved. The CDR3 loop spans 14 amino acids. Germline assignment: CDR1 SGHTA and CDR2 FQGNSA. Trimming stripped 1 base from V and 5 bases from J, with 9 bases between. Drawing the rest from reference TRBV7-2 and TRBJ1-5, the complete variable domain is GAGVSQSPSNKVTEKGKDVELRCDPISGHTALYWYRQSLGQGLEFLIYFQGNSAPDKSGLPSDRFSAERTGGSVSTLTIQRTQQEDSAVYLCASSLVGVDQPQHFGDGTRLSIL.

In DNA form, the CDR3 reads TGTGCCAGCAGGCTTGGGACAGGGACGAACACTGAAGCTTTCTTT. Protein product: CASRLGTGTNTEAFF. This chain connects TRBV2 to TRBJ1-1; 9 bases agree with TRBD1. CDR3 length: 15 residues. V lost 6 bases to trimming and J lost 1 base; unmatched junction nucleotides: 6. The V gene's germline CDR1 is SNHLY and CDR2 FYNNEI.

The V and J genes are TRBV29-1 and TRBJ1-5, with TRBD1 matching 8 bases. V lost 6 bases and J lost 4; bases outside the gene matches: 5. The CDR3 totals 13 residues. CDR1 and CDR2 from the germline V gene are SQVTM and ANQGSEA. CDR3 nucleotides: TGCAGCGTATCACAGGGGGGAAATCAGCCCCAGCATTTT. It yields the protein CSVSQGGNQPQHF.

V is TRBV7-3 and J is TRBJ2-6, with D perhaps matching TRBD1 or TRBD2 (5 bases each). CDR1 and CDR2 (germline): SGHTA, FQGTGA. The CDR3 sequence is 18 residues long. Trimming left V 2 bases short and J 2 bases short, with 16 bases between. CDR3 nucleotide sequence: TGTGCCAGCAGCTTAGACGGGACCTCTTTGGCTGGGGCCAACGTCCTGACTTTC. Protein sequence: CASSLDGTSLAGANVLTF.

The chain is built from TRBV28 and TRBJ2-7, with TRBD2 matching 11 bases. This CDR3 contains 16 residues. Germline V gene data show CDR1 as MDHEN and CDR2 as SYDVKM. The V segment lost 3 bases and the J segment 4 bases; nucleotides outside the gene matches: 8. Here the CDR3 reads CASSLLLAGVDYEQYF. CDR3 DNA: TGTGCCAGCAGTTTGTTACTAGCGGGAGTCGATTACGAGCAGTACTTC. The variable domain in full, with the rest retrieved from reference TRBV28 and TRBJ2-7, is DVKVTQSSRYLVKRTGEKVFLECVQDMDHENMFWYRQDPGLGLRLIYFSYDVKMKEKGDIPEGYSVSREKKERFSLILESASTNQTSMYLCASSLLLAGVDYEQYFGPGTRLTVT.

This chain uses TRBV2 with TRBJ2-5; D is undetermined. From germline, CDR1 is SNHLY and CDR2 FYNNEI. This CDR3 has 13 residues. The V end was cut by 4 bases, the J end by 0 bases, with 6 bases between. DNA for the CDR3: TGTGCCAGCAGTGCTGGGTACCAAGAGACCCAGTACTTC. Its protein is CASSAGYQETQYF.

The chain is built from TRBV5-1 and TRBJ2-3, with 7 nucleotides matching TRBD1. V was pared by 4 bases and J by 2 bases, with 4 bases of the junction left unmatched. Germline V gene data show CDR1 as SGHRS and CDR2 as YFSETQ. The CDR3 covers 14 residues. The CDR3 coding sequence is TGCGCCAGCAGCGTTGGACAGGACACAGATACGCAGTATTTT. The encoded protein is CASSVGQDTDTQYF.

The chain links TRBV7-2 to TRBJ1-5, with TRBD1 matching 9 bases. Germline V gene sequence: CDR1 SGHTA, CDR2 FQGNSA. The CDR3 contains 15 residues. With 3 bases clipped from V and 2 bases from J, the junction kept 2 bases outside the gene matches. For the CDR3, the DNA is TGTGCCAGCAGCTTGGACAGGGGAGGCAATCAGCCCCAGCATTTT. Amino acid sequence: CASSLDRGGNQPQHF.

This chain joins TRBV30 and TRBJ1-6; D gene unclear. V was cut by 0 bases and J by 2 bases, with 11 bases left in between. The CDR3 runs 16 residues. In germline, CDR1 is GTSNPN, CDR2 SVGIG (reference sequence). The DNA for the CDR3 is TGTGCCTGGAGTGTAAGAGGGATAGCCTATAATTCACCCCTCCACTTT. Residues: CAWSVRGIAYNSPLHF.

This chain connects TRBV6-5 to TRBJ1-5; D is unclear. Germline values: CDR1 MNHEY, CDR2 SVGAGI. Between the trimmed V and J ends, which lost 4 bases and 5 bases, there was a span of 18 bases. The CDR3 contains 16 residues. CDR3 region: CASSSNSRGPYQPQHF. CDR3 nucleotide sequence: TGTGCCAGCAGTTCAAACTCCCGCGGTCCCTATCAGCCCCAGCATTTT.

The chain is built from TRBV2 and TRBJ1-1; 9 bases align to TRBD1. Germline V CDR1 and CDR2: SNHLY, FYNNEI. J was trimmed by 1 base and V by 5 bases; bases with no gene match: 5. This CDR3 spans 15 amino acids. CDR3 in DNA: TGTGCCAGCAGTAGTGGACAGGGGCGGAACACTGAAGCTTTCTTT. Translation: CASSSGQGRNTEAFF.

The rearrangement joins TRBV20-1 to TRBJ2-4; D is ambiguous. The V gene's germline CDR1 is DFQATT and CDR2 SNEGSKA (reference sequence). Trimming stripped 7 bases from V and 5 bases from J, with 9 bases between. The CDR3 totals 11 residues. The CDR3 protein is CSGYGENIQYF. The CDR3 DNA follows: TGCAGTGGCTATGGGGAAAACATTCAGTACTTC.

This clone was counted a single time. The J gene is TRBJ1-2, the V gene TRBV15; no clear D. This CDR3 is built from 14 residues. Germline V lookup: CDR1 LNHNV, CDR2 YYDKDF (reference sequence). Trimming left V 0 bases short and J 2 bases short, with 7 bases between. Written as DNA, the CDR3 is TGTGCCACCAGCAGAGATCTCGTAAACTATGGCTACACCTTC. Amino acids: CATSRDLVNYGYTF.

The V and J genes are TRBV7-2 and TRBJ2-7; 11 nucleotides match TRBD2. J gave up 5 bases and V 2 bases, and 5 bases lay outside the gene matches. The germline gives CDR1 SGHTA, CDR2 FQGNSA. The CDR3 has 15 residues. The CDR3 nucleotides are TGTGCCAGCAGCTTAACTAGCGGGGGCGTCCACGAGCAGTACTTC. It translates to CASSLTSGGVHEQYF. The variable domain in full, completed from reference TRBV7-2 and TRBJ2-7, reads GAGVSQSPSNKVTEKGKDVELRCDPISGHTALYWYRQSLGQGLEFLIYFQGNSAPDKSGLPSDRFSAERTGGSVSTLTIQRTQQEDSAVYLCASSLTSGGVHEQYFGPGTRLTVT.

The chain joins TRBV27 to TRBJ1-5, with 8 nucleotides matching TRBD1. With V trimmed by 6 bases and J by 4 bases, 5 bases remained unmatched. Germline CDR1 MNHEY, CDR2 SMNVEV (reference sequence). The CDR3 is 14 residues long. The CDR3 region has the DNA TGTGCCAGCAGCCACCGACAGGGGAATCAGCCCCAGCATTTT. Its protein product is CASSHRQGNQPQHF.

The V call is TRBV5-1, the J call TRBJ1-2, with TRBD1 matching 7 bases. The germline V gene encodes CDR1 SGHRS and CDR2 YFSETQ. V was clipped by 2 bases and J by 0 bases; unmatched bases: 7. The CDR3 is 16 residues long. DNA of the CDR3: TGCGCCAGCAGCTTTCAGACAGGGAAACCTAACTATGGCTACACCTTC. Translated: CASSFQTGKPNYGYTF.

The chain is built from TRBV13 and TRBJ1-1, with 8 bases lining up with TRBD1. J lost 8 bases, V lost 6 bases, and 11 bases had no gene match. The CDR3 runs to 14 residues. Germline CDR1 and CDR2: PRHDT and FYEKMQ (reference sequence). This CDR3 reads CASSLGAGQAEAFF. The CDR3 DNA reads as TGTGCCAGCAGTTTGGGAGCGGGACAGGCAGAAGCTTTCTTT.

The chain recombines TRBV14 with TRBJ1-2, with D hard to call. Deletions cut 3 bases from V and 4 bases from J, with 9 bases between. This CDR3 region has 13 residues. Germline V gene data show CDR1 as SGHDN and CDR2 as FVKESK. The CDR3 reads CASSQDVLYGYTF. Here the CDR3 DNA reads TGTGCCAGCAGCCAGGACGTACTCTATGGCTACACCTTC.

This sequence joins TRBV5-6 and TRBJ1-5; perhaps TRBD1 as D (5 bases). This CDR3 is built from 15 residues. V was cut by 4 bases and J by 3 bases, with 14 bases left in between. Germline V gene lookup returns CDR1 SGHDT and CDR2 YYEEEE. CDR3 loop: CASSRSGYDNQPQHF. As DNA, the CDR3 is TGTGCCAGCAGCCGATCAGGGTATGACAATCAGCCCCAGCATTTT. The full variable domain, completed using reference TRBV5-6 and TRBJ1-5, is DAGVTQSPTHLIKTRGQQVTLRCSPKSGHDTVSWYQQALGQGPQFIFQYYEEEERQRGNFPDRFSGHQFPNYSSELNVNALLLGDSALYLCASSRSGYDNQPQHFGDGTRLSIL.

V and J are TRBV6-5 and TRBJ2-5; D remains ambiguous. From germline, CDR1 is MNHEY and CDR2 SVGAGI. V gave up 6 bases and J gave up 5 bases, with 16 bases separating them. CDR3 size: 14 residues. The CDR3 nucleotides are TGTGCCAGCAGCTCAAGTATGGATTGGGAGACCCAGTACTTC. This gives the protein CASSSSMDWETQYF.

The genes are TRBV4-2 and TRBJ2-1, with TRBD2 matching over 10 bases. This CDR3 has 16 residues. The V and J ends lost 4 bases and 4 bases, in that order; junction bases with no gene match: 7. Per the germline V gene, CDR1 is LGHNA and CDR2 is YNFKEQ. For the CDR3, the DNA is TGTGCCAGCAGCCCTGGGGAGCGGGGGGGTTACAATGAGCAGTTCTTC. Translation: CASSPGERGGYNEQFF.

This sequence joins TRBV4-2 and TRBJ2-5, with no clear D. This CDR3 is 16 amino acids long. With 0 bases removed from V and 5 bases from J, the gap between germline ends came to 16 bases. Germline V gene lookup returns CDR1 LGHNA and CDR2 YNFKEQ. The CDR3 sequence: CASSQDIDLSWETQYF. CDR3 bases: TGTGCCAGCAGCCAAGATATCGACCTCAGCTGGGAGACCCAGTACTTC.

The V gene is TRBV9, the J gene TRBJ2-1; no clear D gene. CDR1 is SGDLS, CDR2 YYNGEE, per germline. The CDR3 is 16 residues long. V was pared by 0 bases and J by 2 bases, with 12 bases between. The CDR3 sequence is CASSVGASETYNEQFF. The CDR3, as DNA: TGTGCCAGCAGCGTAGGCGCGAGCGAGACCTACAATGAGCAGTTCTTC.

The J gene is TRBJ1-2, the V gene TRBV30; 9 nucleotides align to TRBD1. The CDR3 consists of 15 residues. Germline V CDR1 and CDR2: GTSNPN, SVGIG (reference sequence). The trim removed 1 base at V and 6 bases at J, leaving 9 bases unmatched. In nucleotides, the CDR3 is TGTGCCTGGAGTGAATGGGGACAGGGTTTAGATGGCTACACCTTC. It codes for CAWSEWGQGLDGYTF.

The chain links TRBV9 to TRBJ2-2, with 7 bases identical to TRBD2. Trimming at V came to 3 bases and at J to 3 bases, leaving 8 bases not matched to a gene. Germline values: CDR1 SGDLS, CDR2 YYNGEE. The CDR3 spans 16 residues. The CDR3 bases are TGTGCCAGCAGCGCCCCGGTTCTAGCGGACACCGGGGAGCTGTTTTTT. Its protein is CASSAPVLADTGELFF.